The T cell receptor (beta chain) described here comes from a study of blood T cell repertoires in COVID-19. Study at large: Spain, Italy and the United States supplied samples that represented acute and convalescent COVID-19.

The CDR3 length is 16 residues. V shed 5 bases and J shed 1 base, with 14 bases lying between them. The germline V gene has CDR1 LNHDA and CDR2 SQIVND (reference sequence). Study processing details: How many nucleated cells were present was estimated from reference gene primer amplification. The table came from immunoSEQ multiplex PCR; TCRdb's copy has only in-frame clones and leaves some out. For V, J and clone size, that table is used; D and trimming come from the DNA. This sample carries 150,000 to 200,000 clones, more than 65% of them seen once, and the ten largest clones take approximately 11%. The chain uses TRBV19 and TRBJ1-4, with TRBD1 as a possible D gene (5 bases). The receptor's source is a man in his 70s with active or convalescent COVID-19. Sequencing input: peripheral blood. Here the CDR3 DNA reads TGTGCCAGTAGTGAAAGGGGTCCGGGAACTAATGAAAAACTGTTTTTT. Its translation is CASSERGPGTNEKLFF.